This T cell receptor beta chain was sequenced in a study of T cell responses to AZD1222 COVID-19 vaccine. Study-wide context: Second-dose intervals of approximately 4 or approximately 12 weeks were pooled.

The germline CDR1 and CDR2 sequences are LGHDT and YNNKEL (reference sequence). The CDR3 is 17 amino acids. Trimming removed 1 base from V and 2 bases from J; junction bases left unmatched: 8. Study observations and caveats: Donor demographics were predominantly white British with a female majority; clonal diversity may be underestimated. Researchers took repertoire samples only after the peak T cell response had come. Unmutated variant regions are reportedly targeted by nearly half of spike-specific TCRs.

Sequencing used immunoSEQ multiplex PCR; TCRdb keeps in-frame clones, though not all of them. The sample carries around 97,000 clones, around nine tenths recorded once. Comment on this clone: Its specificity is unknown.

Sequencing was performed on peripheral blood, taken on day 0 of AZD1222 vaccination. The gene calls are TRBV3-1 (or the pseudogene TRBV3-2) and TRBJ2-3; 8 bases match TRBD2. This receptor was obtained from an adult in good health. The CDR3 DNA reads TGTGCCAGCAGCCAAGTTCCCGGGGGGGGCCACACAGATACGCAGTATTTT. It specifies CASSQVPGGGHTDTQYF.